The 13 T cell receptor beta chains in this list originate from one sample, sequenced in a study of molecular identifiers for immune sequencing clone quantification. TCRdb itself ran the PCR reads through MiXCR, one entry per CDR3 protein. The sample lists nearly 650,000 distinct CDR3 sequences, about 25% seen once, with 0.7% to 0.95% in the top ten. The material sequenced was naive CD8+ T cells from blood, with Jurkat cell RNA spiked in. Subset indicated: FACS-sorted CD8+CD4-CCR7+CD45RA+ naive T cells. The source of these receptors is a human donor in good health. Some libraries in this study had Jurkat cell RNA spiked in.

This clonotype was recorded at least ten times. The chain is built from TRBV12-3 or TRBV12-4 and TRBJ2-7, with D perhaps assigned TRBD1 or TRBD2 (5 bases each). The CDR3 totals 11 residues. Trimming took 7 bases from V and 6 from J, leaving 10 bases between them. CDR3 nucleotide sequence: TGTGCCAGCACCTTTGGGGGCGAGCAGTACTTC. Protein: CASTFGGEQYF.

Remarks on this clonotype: This may be a read error: a much more frequent sequence differs by one nucleotide. The chain carries TRBV4-1 and TRBJ2-7; the D is unclear. Deletions cut 1 base from V and 9 bases from J, with 13 bases between. This CDR3 has 13 amino acids. CDR1 and CDR2 (germline): MGHRA, YSYEKL. The CDR3, as DNA: TGCGCCAGCAGCCAAGGGCCCTACGGCGCGCAGTACTTC. It yields the protein CASSQGPYGAQYF.

The chain couples TRBV11-2 to TRBJ2-7, with TRBD1 matching 10 bases. The CDR3 is 15 residues long. V was pared by 3 bases and J by 2 bases, with 4 bases of the junction left unmatched. Germline CDR1 reads SGHAT; CDR2 reads FQNNGV. The CDR3 is CASSLDRGYAYEQYF. Here the CDR3 DNA reads TGTGCCAGCAGCTTGGACAGGGGGTACGCCTACGAGCAGTACTTC.

This clonotype was observed a handful of times. This rearrangement joins TRBV6-2 or TRBV6-3 to TRBJ2-3; D perhaps matches TRBD2 (6 bases). With 8 bases removed from V and 6 bases from J, the gap between germline ends came to 9 bases. CDR3 size: 11 residues. The V gene's germline CDR1 is MNHEY and CDR2 SVGEGT. The CDR3: CASVAGDTQYF. CDR3 DNA sequence: TGTGCCAGCGTGGCGGGGGATACGCAGTATTTT.

Points on this clonotype: The junction does not match germline at one end; this may be a read error. This chain joins TRBV7-9 and TRBJ1-6; D not resolved. Germline-derived CDR1 and CDR2 are SEHNR and FQNEAQ (reference sequence). This CDR3 region has 15 residues. The CDR3 sequence is CSSSLVTEYNSPLHF. In DNA form, the CDR3 reads TGTTCCAGCAGCTTAGTAACAGAATATAATTCACCCCTCCACTTT.

With respect to this clonotype: This sequence may be a read error, since a much larger clone differs from it by one base. This sequence joins TRBV12-5 and TRBJ2-3; D remains unclear. Germline V gene lookup returns CDR1 LGHNT and CDR2 FRNRAP. Trimming pared 3 bases from V and 2 bases from J, leaving 9 bases between. This CDR3 contains 14 residues. The CDR3 reads CASGFESNTDTQYF. The CDR3 nucleotides read TGTGCTAGTGGTTTCGAATCTAACACAGATACGCAGTATTTT.

This clonotype was recorded at least ten times. The chain carries TRBV24-1 and TRBJ2-3; 8 positions match TRBD1. The CDR3 sequence is 15 residues long. Germline CDR1 KGHDR, CDR2 SFDVKD. Germline trimming cut 3 bases from V and 6 bases from J; bases unmatched to any gene: 7. As DNA, the CDR3 is TGTGCCACCAGTGATCGGGGGACAGGATGGGATACGCAGTATTTT. It codes for CATSDRGTGWDTQYF.

This clonotype was seen ten or more times. This chain joins TRBV20-1 and TRBJ2-7, with D perhaps matching TRBD2 (6 bases). The CDR3 spans 15 residues. Germline V gene sequence: CDR1 DFQATT, CDR2 SNEGSKA (reference sequence). V was cut by 5 bases and J by 0 bases, with 17 bases left in between. The CDR3 coding sequence is TGCAGTGCTCCGGGACTCGACACTAACTCCTACGAGCAGTACTTC. It is translated as CSAPGLDTNSYEQYF.

This clonotype showed up many times. No DNA is shown, since the ends of the CDR3 on it are uncertain; the CDR3 is the one TCRdb lists. V gene TRBV7-9 combines with J gene TRBJ1-6; the table's D gene call, TRBD1, was not cross checked with the DNA. With termini counted, the CDR3 has 13 amino acids. Germline CDR1 is SEHNR and CDR2 is FQNEAQ (reference sequence). CDR3: CASSLVGQGIPHF.

In this sample, this clonotype turned up many times. The chain combines TRBV27 with TRBJ2-3; tentatively, D is TRBD1 (6 bases). Germline CDR1 reads MNHEY; CDR2 reads SMNVEV (reference sequence). The CDR3 is 18 residues long. V lost 3 bases and J lost 0, with 19 bases in between. Written as DNA, the CDR3 is TGTGCCAGCAGTTTCTCCAGTTCTAGACAGGCTAGCACAGATACGCAGTATTTT. Protein sequence: CASSFSSSRQASTDTQYF.

Points on this clonotype: Just one base apart from a much larger clone, this may be a read error. The CDR3 ends on some other residue instead of the conserved phenylalanine or tryptophan, so this is likely a read error. This chain links TRBV30 with TRBJ2-2, with D unresolved. Germline-derived CDR1 and CDR2 are GTSNPN and SVGIG (reference sequence). CDR3 length: 12 amino acids. Trimming left V 1 base short and J 3 bases short, with 3 bases between. Here the CDR3 reads CAWSAYTGELFL. CDR3 coding DNA: TGTGCCTGGAGTGCGTACACCGGGGAGCTGTTTCTT.

On this clonotype itself: A much larger clone differs from this one at a single base, so this may be a read error. The V and J genes are TRBV2 and TRBJ1-1; no clear D gene. Trimming shortened V by 6 bases and J by 1 base, and 9 bases separated the two germline ends. CDR3 size: 13 residues. Germline CDR1 and CDR2: SNHLY and FYNNEI. The CDR3, as DNA: TGTGCCAGCAGAGACAAGCGGAACACTGAAGCTTTCTTT. Amino acid sequence: CASRDKRNTEAFF. Combining the CDR3 with reference TRBV2 and TRBJ1-1 gives the whole variable domain EPEVTQTPSHQVTQMGQEVILRCVPISNHLYFYWYRQILGQKVEFLVSFYNNEISEKSEIFDDQFSVERPDGSNFTLKIRSTKLEDSAMYFCASRDKRNTEAFFGQGTRLTVV.

This clonotype was counted only a few times. The rearrangement joins TRBV12-3 or TRBV12-4 to TRBJ2-7; 11 nucleotides align to TRBD2. Trimming took 5 bases from V and 0 from J; bases not matched to a gene: 3. The CDR3 spans 15 residues. The CDR3 spells CASSDLAGGSYEQYF. The DNA for the CDR3 is TGTGCCAGCAGTGACCTAGCGGGGGGCTCCTACGAGCAGTACTTC.